The 26 T cell receptor beta chains reported below all come from one sample, sequenced in a study of blood T cell repertoires in COVID-19. Assay used: immunoSEQ multiplex PCR; TCRdb lists only in-frame clones, some missing. The table records a few hundred thousand clones, around 83% of them present only once. Source material: peripheral blood. All receptors derive from a man aged 35-49 years with acute or convalescent COVID-19.

This clone was picked up one time. The chain employs TRBV12-3 or TRBV12-4 and TRBJ2-1; the D gene is possibly TRBD1 (5 bases). Trimming pared 2 bases from V and 7 bases from J, leaving 6 bases between. The length of the CDR3 is 12 residues. The CDR3 nucleotides are TGTGCCAGCAGTTTAAACAGGAATGAGCAGTTCTTC. Amino acids: CASSLNRNEQFF.

The CDR3 nucleotides read TGTGCCAGCAGCGTAGAGGGGCGGCAAGAGACCCAGTACTTC. Protein: CASSVEGRQETQYF. The chain employs TRBV9 and TRBJ2-5; D may be TRBD1 (5 bases). Trimming took off 0 bases at V and 2 bases at J, with 8 bases between the two ends. The germline CDR1 and CDR2 sequences are SGDLS and YYNGEE. CDR3 length equals 14 residues.

Of note for this clone: At one end, the junction sequence differs from germline, possibly due to a read error. This chain uses TRBV13 with TRBJ1-2; 11 nucleotides line up with TRBD1. This CDR3 is 16 amino acids long. Germline-derived CDR1 and CDR2 are PRHDT and FYEKMQ (reference sequence). The chain's CDR3 is CASSLGTGGVKYGYTF. The CDR3 nucleotides read TGTGCCAGCAGCCTAGGGACAGGGGGTGTGAAATATGGCTACACCTTC. Full variable domain (remainder filled in from reference TRBV13 and TRBJ1-2): AAGVIQSPRHLIKEKRETATLKCYPIPRHDTVYWYQQGPGQDPQFLISFYEKMQSDKGSIPDRFSAQQFSDYHSELNMSSLELGDSALYFCASSLGTGGVKYGYTFGSGTRLTVV.

The chain recombines TRBV30 with TRBJ1-1; D is undetermined. The CDR3 is 12 amino acids. Germline loops: CDR1 GTSNPN, CDR2 SVGIG (reference sequence). The V gene lost 1 base and the J gene lost 7 bases, with 10 bases spanning the gap. DNA of the CDR3: TGTGCCTGGAGTGGCAGGTTCAGTGAAGCTTTCTTT. This sequence encodes CAWSGRFSEAFF.

This chain joins TRBV19 and TRBJ2-2, with 7 bases that match TRBD2. CDR1 and CDR2 from the germline V gene are LNHDA and SQIVND (reference sequence). J lost 1 base, V lost 3 bases, and 2 bases had no gene match. The CDR3 sequence is 15 residues long. In DNA, the CDR3 is TGTGCCAGTAGTATTCGCGGGGGGAACACCGGGGAGCTGTTTTTT. Amino acid sequence: CASSIRGGNTGELFF. Full variable domain (rest looked up from reference TRBV19 and TRBJ2-2): DGGITQSPKYLFRKEGQNVTLSCEQNLNHDAMYWYRQDPGQGLRLIYYSQIVNDFQKGDIAEGYSVSREKKESFPLTVTSAQKNPTAFYLCASSIRGGNTGELFFGEGSRLTVL.

The chain has TRBV18 and TRBJ2-5; D is perhaps TRBD2 (5 bases). In germline, CDR1 is KGHSH, CDR2 LQKENI. Trimming removed 0 bases from V and 4 bases from J, with 6 bases in between. CDR3 length: 13 amino acids. DNA for the CDR3: TGTGCCAGCTCACCACCTCGGGGAGAGACCCAGTACTTC. It yields the protein CASSPPRGETQYF. Drawing the rest from reference TRBV18 and TRBJ2-5, the complete variable domain is NAGVMQNPRHLVRRRGQEARLRCSPMKGHSHVYWYRQLPEEGLKFMVYLQKENIIDESGMPKERFSAEFPKEGPSILRIQQVVRGDSAAYFCASSPPRGETQYFGPGTRLLVL.

The rearrangement links TRBV28 to TRBJ1-4, with D maybe TRBD1 (6 bases). The CDR3 consists of 14 residues. Germline V gene data show CDR1 as MDHEN and CDR2 as SYDVKM. Trimming took off 6 bases at V and 8 bases at J, with 16 bases between the two ends. CDR3 bases: TGTGCCAGCAGCCTGCCGGGGGGCGGCGAAAAACTGTTTTTT. Amino acid sequence: CASSLPGGGEKLFF. The complete variable domain, with remaining parts taken from reference TRBV28 and TRBJ1-4, reads DVKVTQSSRYLVKRTGEKVFLECVQDMDHENMFWYRQDPGLGLRLIYFSYDVKMKEKGDIPEGYSVSREKKERFSLILESASTNQTSMYLCASSLPGGGEKLFFGSGTQLSVL.

V gene TRBV3-1 (or the pseudogene TRBV3-2) combines with J gene TRBJ2-5, with TRBD2 identical over 11 bases. CDR1 and CDR2 from the germline V gene are LGHDT and YNNKEL (reference sequence). The CDR3 spans 18 residues. J gave up 4 bases and V 0 bases, and 10 bases lay outside the gene matches. The CDR3 loop reads CASSQDLVSGGAGETQYF. The CDR3 nucleotides read TGTGCCAGCAGCCAAGATCTGGTTAGCGGGGGGGCCGGAGAGACCCAGTACTTC.

This chain uses TRBV7-3 with TRBJ1-1; D remains ambiguous. This CDR3 region has 13 residues. Trimming shortened V by 8 bases and J by 7 bases, and 17 bases separated the two germline ends. From germline, CDR1 is SGHTA and CDR2 FQGTGA. The CDR3 is CASALRERGEAFF. DNA for the CDR3: TGTGCCAGCGCCTTGAGGGAGCGCGGTGAAGCTTTCTTT.

This clone was picked up a small number of times. CDR3 residues: CASSLAIDTEAFF. The CDR3 coding sequence is TGTGCCAGCAGCTTGGCCATAGACACTGAAGCTTTCTTT. The genes are TRBV5-4 and TRBJ1-1; the D is unclear. The ends were cut back, 0 bases at V and 3 bases at J, with 6 bases in the middle. The CDR3 totals 13 residues. CDR1 and CDR2 from the germline V gene are SGHNT and YYREEE (reference sequence).

V is TRBV5-6 and J is TRBJ1-5; D unresolved. In germline, CDR1 is SGHDT, CDR2 YYEEEE. V dropped 1 base and J dropped 0 bases, with 11 bases sitting between them. The CDR3 is made up of 16 amino acids. The CDR3 sequence: CASSLYEEYSNQPQHF. The CDR3 DNA reads as TGTGCCAGCAGCTTGTACGAGGAGTATAGCAATCAGCCCCAGCATTTT.

This clone has more than one count but fewer than ten. This chain uses TRBV11-2 with TRBJ2-7; 11 bases align to TRBD2. The trim removed 4 bases at V and 2 bases at J, leaving 4 bases unmatched. Germline CDR1 SGHAT, CDR2 FQNNGV. The CDR3 extends over 15 amino acids. In DNA, the CDR3 is TGTGCCAGCAGCTCTAGCGGGGGGACTCCCTACGAGCAGTACTTC. It translates to CASSSSGGTPYEQYF.

V gene TRBV28 combines with J gene TRBJ1-2; 7 bases map to TRBD1. The germline CDR1 and CDR2 sequences are MDHEN and SYDVKM. The V segment lost 6 bases and the J segment 11 bases; nucleotides outside the gene matches: 9. The CDR3 contains 12 residues. In DNA form, the CDR3 reads TGTGCCAGCAGGATAGCCGGGACAGCTTACACCTTC. Its translation is CASRIAGTAYTF.

The gene calls are TRBV30 and TRBJ1-1, with 7 bases matching TRBD1. Trimming cost V 6 bases and J 6 bases; bases outside gene matches: 10. The CDR3 contains 13 residues. From germline, CDR1 is GTSNPN and CDR2 SVGIG (reference sequence). The CDR3 here is CACPSRGLAEAFF. Here the CDR3 DNA reads TGTGCCTGCCCCTCGAGGGGGCTTGCTGAAGCTTTCTTT.

This clone occurred once. V is TRBV7-2 and J is TRBJ2-3, with TRBD2 identical over 10 bases. CDR3 length equals 16 residues. Germline loops: CDR1 SGHTA, CDR2 FQGNSA. After removal of 1 base from V and 6 bases from J, the junction contained 7 bases not matched to a gene. This CDR3 is CASSLVSGGATDTQYF. The CDR3 coding sequence is TGTGCCAGCAGCTTAGTGAGCGGGGGGGCCACGGATACGCAGTATTTT.

The rearrangement links TRBV9 to TRBJ2-1, with unresolved D. CDR1 SGDLS and CDR2 YYNGEE come from the germline V gene. With 1 base removed from V and 8 bases from J, the gap between germline ends came to 13 bases. CDR3 length: 14 amino acids. The CDR3 DNA sequence: TGTGCCAGCAGCGTACAGGCAGCTAACTATGAGCAGTTCTTC. Encoded protein: CASSVQAANYEQFF. Using reference TRBV9 and TRBJ2-1 for the parts outside the CDR3, the full variable domain is DSGVTQTPKHLITATGQRVTLRCSPRSGDLSVYWYQQSLDQGLQFLIQYYNGEERAKGNILERFSAQQFPDLHSELNLSSLELGDSALYFCASSVQAANYEQFFGPGTRLTVL.

The count of this clone is one. The chain recombines TRBV6-5 with TRBJ1-3; D uncertain. CDR1 and CDR2 (germline): MNHEY, SVGAGI. Between the trimmed V and J ends, which lost 0 bases and 0 bases, there was a span of 6 bases. This CDR3 contains 15 residues. For the CDR3, the DNA is TGTGCCAGCAGTTACTCGGAGAGCTCTGGAAACACCATATATTTT. Protein sequence: CASSYSESSGNTIYF.

The chain links TRBV15 to TRBJ1-1; 7 bases are shared with TRBD1. CDR1 and CDR2 (germline): LNHNV, YYDKDF (reference sequence). J lost 1 base, V lost 5 bases, and 4 bases had no gene match. This CDR3 comprises 14 residues. In DNA form, the CDR3 reads TGTGCCACCAGCGGGGACAGATGGAACACTGAAGCTTTCTTT. Translated: CATSGDRWNTEAFF.

The gene calls are TRBV11-2 and TRBJ2-5, with TRBD2 matching 9 bases. Germline CDR1 is SGHAT and CDR2 is FQNNGV. The CDR3 has 15 amino acids. J was trimmed by 3 bases and V by 6 bases; bases with no gene match: 8. The CDR3 DNA sequence: TGTGCCAGCAGTTCTAGCGGGACACCCAAAGAGACCCAGTACTTC. This encodes CASSSSGTPKETQYF.

The chain employs TRBV7-2 and TRBJ2-1; the D is unclear. The V end lost 6 bases, the J end lost 3 bases, and 15 bases lay between the germline ends. Germline V gene sequence: CDR1 SGHTA, CDR2 FQGNSA. The CDR3 consists of 15 residues. The CDR3 DNA follows: TGTGCCAGCAGGCCATCCACGACAATCTACAATGAGCAGTTCTTC. It encodes CASRPSTTIYNEQFF.

DNA of the CDR3: TGTGCCAGCAGTCCGGTTGGGACAGGGGCTGGAAACACCATATATTTT. This sequence encodes CASSPVGTGAGNTIYF. The chain recombines TRBV28 with TRBJ1-3, with 10 nucleotides matching TRBD1. This CDR3 region has 16 residues. J lost 2 bases, V lost 5 bases, and 6 bases had no gene match. Germline V gene data show CDR1 as MDHEN and CDR2 as SYDVKM.

The CDR3 DNA follows: TGTGCCAGCAGTGAATCTGGCAGGAATAATGGCTACACCTTC. Protein product: CASSESGRNNGYTF. The gene calls are TRBV6-1 and TRBJ1-2; D is uncertain. The ends were cut back, 2 bases at V and 6 bases at J, with 13 bases in the middle. CDR3 length: 14 residues. In germline, CDR1 is MNHNS, CDR2 SASEGT.

The J gene is TRBJ1-5, the V gene TRBV6-5; 9 bases match TRBD1. The CDR3 sequence is 15 residues long. Germline V gene sequence: CDR1 MNHEY, CDR2 SVGAGI. Trimming took 6 bases from V and 6 from J; bases not matched to a gene: 9. This chain's CDR3 is CASRPPGQGSQPQHF. In DNA, the CDR3 is TGTGCCAGCAGGCCCCCGGGACAGGGAAGTCAGCCCCAGCATTTT.

About this clone itself: The sample has other DNA sequences that encode this CDR3 too. The CDR3 sequence: CASSYTRGSSYEQYF. CDR3 coding DNA: TGTGCCAGCAGTTACACGCGGGGGAGCTCCTACGAGCAGTACTTC. The rearrangement joins TRBV6-5 to TRBJ2-7; TRBD2 agrees at 7 bases. J lost 0 bases, V lost 2 bases, and 4 bases had no gene match. CDR3 length: 15 amino acids. The germline gives CDR1 MNHEY, CDR2 SVGAGI.

The gene calls are TRBV7-9 and TRBJ1-3; D unclear. V was shortened by 1 base and J by 2 bases, with 6 bases between the two germline ends. The CDR3 covers 14 residues. From germline, CDR1 is SEHNR and CDR2 FQNEAQ (reference sequence). The CDR3 region has the DNA TGTGCCAGCAGCTTAGACAAAGCTGGAAACACCATATATTTT. This codes for CASSLDKAGNTIYF.

The chain recombines TRBV19 with TRBJ1-1; D may be TRBD1 (5 bases). Trimming took 3 bases from V and 5 from J, leaving 16 bases between them. The CDR3 is 15 amino acids. Germline V gives CDR1 LNHDA, CDR2 SQIVND (reference sequence). This chain's CDR3 is CASSMLLDRGTEAFF. CDR3 bases: TGTGCCAGTAGTATGTTACTGGACCGGGGGACTGAAGCTTTCTTT.